These 8 T cell receptor beta chains came from one sample sequenced in a study of tumor-infiltrating lymphocytes in oesophageal squamous cell carcinoma. TCRdb redid the calling of the PCR reads with MiXCR, one entry per CDR3 protein. This table has about 16,000 distinct CDR3 sequences, 40% to 55% appearing once. The sequencing input was esophageal tumor tissue. These receptors originate from a male donor with esophageal squamous cell carcinoma.

This clonotype showed up many times. The J gene is TRBJ2-2, the V gene TRBV18, with D possibly being TRBD1 (5 bases). From germline, CDR1 is KGHSH and CDR2 LQKENI. V shed 6 bases and J shed 4 bases, with 12 bases lying between them. The CDR3 runs 14 residues. The CDR3 sequence is CASSRGQGTGELFF. CDR3 nucleotides: TGTGCCAGCTCCCGAGGTCAGGGCACCGGGGAGCTGTTTTTT.

This clonotype was recorded at least ten times. The CDR3 region is CASSVDGLSGYTF. DNA of the CDR3: TGCGCCAGCAGCGTTGACGGACTTTCAGGCTACACCTTC. This rearrangement joins TRBV10-2 to TRBJ1-2; no clear D. The length of the CDR3 is 13 residues. V was pared by 6 bases and J by 8 bases, with 16 bases between. In germline, CDR1 is WSHSY, CDR2 SAAADI.

The rearrangement links TRBV6-6 to TRBJ2-7; 9 bases are a match to TRBD2. The J call is uncertain, as TRBJ2-1 better fits the DNA end. CDR1 is MNHNY and CDR2 is SVGAGI in the germline V gene (reference sequence). CDR3 length: 19 amino acids. CDR3 nucleotide sequence: TGTGCCAGCAGTGATTTTGCGGGAGGGCCATCAGGCTCCTACAATGAGCAGTTCTTC. Its protein product is CASSDFAGGPSGSYNEQFF.

The chain couples TRBV6-6 to TRBJ2-7; 7 bases agree with TRBD2. This CDR3 contains 15 residues. Germline assignment: CDR1 MNHNY and CDR2 SVGAGI (reference sequence). V was clipped by 5 bases and J by 0 bases; unmatched bases: 7. CDR3 loop: CASSVGGVGSYEQYF. For the CDR3, the DNA is TGTGCCAGCAGTGTGGGGGGGGTCGGCTCCTACGAGCAGTACTTC.

This clonotype has only one observation. The rearrangement uses TRBV7-8 and TRBJ2-7; D might be TRBD1 or TRBD2, each matching 6 bases. The CDR3 sequence is 14 residues long. Trimming pared 6 bases from V and 4 bases from J, leaving 16 bases between. The V gene's germline CDR1 is SGHVS and CDR2 FQNEAQ. The CDR3 is CASRTNRGRYEQYF. CDR3 nucleotides: TGTGCCAGCAGGACCAATCGGGGGCGGTACGAGCAGTACTTC.

The genes are TRBV6-2 or TRBV6-3 and TRBJ2-1; tentatively, D is TRBD2 (5 bases). The DNA end lines up better with TRBJ2-7; the J call may be wrong. CDR3 length equals 13 residues. Germline CDR1 MNHEY, CDR2 SVGEGT. CDR3 in DNA: TGTGCCAGCAATAGGGAGTTCTCCTACGAGCAGTACTTC. Amino acids: CASNREFSYEQYF.

This clonotype was picked up many times. The chain recombines TRBV30 with TRBJ1-1; D uncertain. V was cut by 3 bases and J by 3 bases, with 8 bases left in between. Germline V CDR1 and CDR2: GTSNPN, SVGIG (reference sequence). The CDR3 has 12 residues. The CDR3: CAWRRADTEAFF. The DNA of the CDR3 is TGTGCCTGGAGAAGGGCGGACACTGAAGCTTTCTTT.

The genes are TRBV11-2 and TRBJ2-4; D may be TRBD2 (7 bases). Judging by the DNA end, TRBJ2-1 fits better; the J call may be wrong. The germline V gene encodes CDR1 SGHAT and CDR2 FQNNGV. The CDR3 consists of 14 residues. For the CDR3, the DNA is TGTGCCAGCAGCCCGGGGGGCTTTACATATGAGCAGTTCTTC. Translating it yields CASSPGGFTYEQFF.